The rows below give T cell receptor beta chains drawn from one sample of a study of shared clonotypes between healthy human individuals. Clones were sequenced by immunoSEQ multiplex PCR, and TCRdb holds only the in-frame ones, with some missing. The repertoire holds fewer than 2.5 million clones, with 80% to 95% as singletons. Sequencing input: naive CD4+ T cells from PBMCs. The receptors stem from a young man in good health. Some clones in this sample may be carry-over from other donors' samples. CDR3s include the opening cysteine and the closing phenylalanine or tryptophan. The D gene is left open where the match is weak. Clone size is stated in some rows and not others, as once, few, many or a class when expanded.

>TRBJ2-7|TRBV28|.|.
TGTGCCAGCAAGCGCCCGGGGTCCTCCTACGAGCAGTACTTC
CASKRPGSSYEQYF
>TRBJ1-2|TRBV14|.|.
TGTGCCAGCAGCCAAGTTAATAGAAAGTATGGCTACACCTTC
CASSQVNRKYGYTF
>TRBJ2-5|TRBV7-3|.|.
TGTGCCAGCAGCAACGGGGGACATCCCCAAGAGACCCAGTACTTC
CASSNGGHPQETQYF
>TRBJ2-4|TRBV4-1|.|few
TGCGCCAGCAGCCAAGATAGCCCCCAGGGCCCCAAAAACATTCAGTACTTC
CASSQDSPQGPKNIQYF
>TRBJ2-7|TRBV9|.|once
TGTGCCAGCAGCCACAGGGACCACGGCTACGAGCAGTACTTC
CASSHRDHGYEQYF
>TRBJ1-1|TRBV2|.|.
TGTGCCAGCAGTCAAAGGGGCAGGCTGAACACTGAAGCTTTCTTT
CASSQRGRLNTEAFF
>TRBJ1-1|TRBV19|TRBD1|.
TGTGCCAGTAGTATTGGCAGGGGGGTTTACAACACTGAAGCTTTCTTT
CASSIGRGVYNTEAFF
>TRBJ1-1|TRBV7-2|.|.
TGTGCCAGCAGAGTTAGCGTGTCCACTGAAGCTTTCTTT
CASRVSVSTEAFF
>TRBJ2-7|TRBV27|.|.
TGTGCCAGCAGTTTTAGGCCCAGGTACGAGCAGTACTTC
CASSFRPRYEQYF
>TRBJ2-5|TRBV5-1|.|.
TGCGCCAGCAGCCTCCGGGAGCCTTTAAGAGAGACCCAGTACTTC
CASSLREPLRETQYF
>TRBJ2-3|TRBV7-3|TRBD2|.
TGTGCCAGCAGCTTAATGGCCGGGACTAGCGGGAGTGTGGATACGCAGTATTTT
CASSLMAGTSGSVDTQYF
>TRBJ2-6|TRBV5-1|.|.
TGCGCCAGCAACAACGCCCGCTCTGGGGCCAACGTCCTGACTTTC
CASNNARSGANVLTF
>TRBJ1-3|TRBV18|TRBD1|once
TGTGCCAGCTCACCGGGACAGGCTAGCTCTGGAAACACCATATATTTT
CASSPGQASSGNTIYF
>TRBJ2-3|TRBV30|TRBD2|.
TGTGCCTGGCTTAGGGGAGCGGGAGGGCGGGGAGATACGCAGTATTTT
CAWLRGAGGRGDTQYF
>TRBJ1-1|TRBV5-1|.|.
TGCGCCAGCAGCTCTCGGGGGAACACTGAAGCTTTCTTT
CASSSRGNTEAFF
>TRBJ2-7|TRBV7-2|.|.
TGTGCCAGCAGCTCCGCCCCTGGCGGGGCCTACGAGCAGTACTTC
CASSSAPGGAYEQYF
>TRBJ2-5|TRBV6-1|.|.
TGTGCCAGCAGTGAAAGGGGGAGGCGGGATGGAGAGACCCAGTACTTC
CASSERGRRDGETQYF
>TRBJ2-5|TRBV28|.|.
TGTGCCAGCAGTAGCCTAGGACGAGAGGCTCAGACCCAGTACTTC
CASSSLGREAQTQYF
>TRBJ1-1|TRBV10-3|TRBD1|.
TGTGCCATCAGATTGACAGGGGTGAACACTGAAGCTTTCTTT
CAIRLTGVNTEAFF
>TRBJ2-7|TRBV18|TRBD1|.
TGTGCCAGCTCGACAAACAGGGGGCCGTACGAGCAGTACTTC
CASSTNRGPYEQYF
>TRBJ2-2|TRBV7-9|TRBD2|.
TGTGCCAGCAGCGCCGGGACTAGCGGGTCCGGGGAGCTGTTTTTT
CASSAGTSGSGELFF
>TRBJ2-7|TRBV9|.|.
TGTGCCAGCTCCCCCCAGGGGAGCTCCTACGAGCAGTACTTC
CASSPQGSSYEQYF
>TRBJ2-2|TRBV13|TRBD2|.
TGTGCCAGCAGAAGTGGGACTAGCGGGGCCGGGGAGCTGTTTTTT
CASRSGTSGAGELFF
>TRBJ2-1|TRBV19|.|.
TGTGCCAGTAGCTCCTACAATGAGCAGTTCTTC
CASSSYNEQFF
>TRBJ2-1|TRBV5-3|.|.
TGTGCCAGAACCTCGCGGTGGAGTTACTACAATGAGCAGTTCTTC
CARTSRWSYYNEQFF
>TRBJ1-1|TRBV19|.|.
TGTGCCAGTAATATGGGGCAGGCGAATATGAACACTGAAGCTTTCTTT
CASNMGQANMNTEAFF
>TRBJ2-1|TRBV7-9|TRBD2|.
TGTGCCAGCAGCTTAGGTCTAGCGGGAGCAGATGAGCAGTTCTTC
CASSLGLAGADEQFF
>TRBJ2-1|TRBV27|TRBD2|once
TGTGCCAAAATCGGGACTAACAATGAGCAGTTCTTC
CAKIGTNNEQFF
>TRBJ1-2|TRBV6-5|TRBD1|.
TGTGCCAGCAGAGGACAGGGAGGGACTGGCTACACCTTC
CASRGQGGTGYTF
>TRBJ2-2|TRBV20-1|.|.
TGCAGTGCTAGTAGACCCGGGGAGCTGTTTTTT
CSASRPGELFF
>TRBJ2-1|TRBV6-5|TRBD2|.
TGTGCCAGCAGTTCCTACCTAGCGGAATACTACAATGAGCAGTTCTTC
CASSSYLAEYYNEQFF
>TRBJ2-5|TRBV15|.|.
TGTGCCACCAGCAGAGATAACAGACGGGGAGAGACCCAGTACTTC
CATSRDNRRGETQYF
>TRBJ1-2|TRBV2|TRBD1|.
TGTGCCAGCAGAAAGGGGGCGACTAACTATGGCTACACCTTC
CASRKGATNYGYTF
>TRBJ2-1|TRBV5-1|TRBD2|once
TGCGCCAGCAGCCCGGGGGGGAACAATGAGCAGTTCTTC
CASSPGGNNEQFF
>TRBJ2-7|TRBV6-5|TRBD2|.
TGTGCCAGCAGTGTGCGGACTAGCGGGAACCAGTACTTC
CASSVRTSGNQYF
>TRBJ1-5|TRBV5-5|.|.
TGTGCCAGCACCCCGGGGCCTACTACTCAGCCCCAGCATTTT
CASTPGPTTQPQHF
>TRBJ2-1|TRBV18|.|.
TGTGCCAGCTCACCACCGTTTCTCGCGGGTCCCTACAATGAGCAGTTCTTC
CASSPPFLAGPYNEQFF
>TRBJ2-3|TRBV28|.|.
TGTGCCAGCGCCCGTGGGGGGACAGATACGCAGTATTTT
CASARGGTDTQYF
>TRBJ2-7|TRBV2|TRBD2|.
TGTGCCAGCCGACTAGCGGGAGTTTCAACCTACGAGCAGTACTTC
CASRLAGVSTYEQYF
>TRBJ2-3|TRBV5-1|TRBD1|.
TGCGCCAGCAGCCGGGACAGGGCAGATACGCAGTATTTT
CASSRDRADTQYF